The 15 T cell receptor beta chains given below trace back to one sample, sequenced in a study of neoadjuvant anti-PD-1 for oral cavity cancer. Time point denoted: after neoadjuvant nivolumab, at surgical resection. Sequencing used immunoSEQ multiplex PCR; TCRdb keeps in-frame clones, though not all of them. In the table there are around 32,000 clones, 80% of which are singletons. The starting material was PBMCs, obtained after nivolumab (anti-PD-1) treatment. Receptors were obtained from a person aged 35-79 years with oral cavity squamous cell carcinoma.

The chain couples TRBV25-1 to TRBJ2-7; tentative D call: TRBD2 (5 bases). CDR1 is MGHDK, CDR2 SYGVNS, per germline. V was cut by 0 bases and J by 6 bases, with 12 bases left in between. The CDR3 has 14 residues. The CDR3 is CASSEYLGAREQYF. The CDR3 DNA follows: TGTGCCAGCAGTGAATATCTGGGAGCGCGCGAGCAGTACTTC.

The chain carries TRBV5-6 and TRBJ1-2; 7 bases line up with TRBD1. This CDR3 spans 12 amino acids. V was pared by 6 bases and J by 4 bases, with 3 bases of the junction left unmatched. CDR1 and CDR2 from the germline V gene are SGHDT and YYEEEE. The DNA for the CDR3 is TGTGCCAGCAACGACAGGGCCTATGGCTACACCTTC. Protein sequence: CASNDRAYGYTF.

This clone was seen only a few times. The rearrangement uses TRBV5-1 and TRBJ2-3; 7 positions match TRBD1. CDR3 length equals 15 residues. V shed 0 bases and J 4 bases; nucleotides not matched to a gene: 5. Germline CDR1 reads SGHRS; CDR2 reads YFSETQ. CDR3 sequence reads: CASSLVGRGPDTQYF. The CDR3 nucleotides read TGCGCCAGCAGCTTGGTTGGTAGGGGGCCAGATACGCAGTATTTT.

The V and J genes are TRBV5-4 and TRBJ2-5; 9 bases are shared with TRBD2. The CDR3 has 14 amino acids. V dropped 3 bases and J dropped 2; count of bases not matched to a gene: 2. CDR1 and CDR2 (germline): SGHNT, YYREEE (reference sequence). CDR3 loop: CASSYSGGQETQYF. Written as DNA, the CDR3 is TGTGCCAGCAGCTATAGCGGGGGTCAAGAGACCCAGTACTTC.

This clone appeared once. This chain links TRBV10-3 with TRBJ2-6; no definite D call. The CDR3 loop spans 13 amino acids. CDR1 and CDR2 (germline): ENHRY, SYGVKD. Trimming shortened V by 10 bases and J by 0 bases, and 7 bases separated the two germline ends. CDR3 nucleotides: TGTGCCACCGGTGGCTCTGGGGCCAACGTCCTGACTTTC. Amino acids: CATGGSGANVLTF.

The CDR3: CASAAGGGGPYEQYF. The CDR3 DNA is TGTGCCAGCGCCGCCGGCGGGGGGGGGCCTTACGAGCAGTACTTC. The chain has TRBV2 and TRBJ2-7; 9 bases map to TRBD2. Germline V lookup: CDR1 SNHLY, CDR2 FYNNEI. V was clipped by 8 bases and J by 4 bases; unmatched bases: 12. CDR3 size: 15 residues.

The CDR3 loop is CASSLGLPAGVTDTQYF. The CDR3 region has the DNA TGTGCCAGCAGCTTAGGACTGCCAGCGGGGGTCACAGATACGCAGTATTTT. The chain has TRBV7-9 and TRBJ2-3, with 8 nucleotides matching TRBD2. Germline CDR1 reads SEHNR; CDR2 reads FQNEAQ (reference sequence). The V segment lost 1 base and the J segment 2 bases; nucleotides outside the gene matches: 8. This CDR3 region has 17 residues. The full variable domain, rest sourced from reference TRBV7-9 and TRBJ2-3, is DTGVSQNPRHKITKRGQNVTFRCDPISEHNRLYWYRQTLGQGPEFLTYFQNEAQLEKSRLLSDRFSAERPKGSFSTLEIQRTEQGDSAMYLCASSLGLPAGVTDTQYFGPGTRLTVL.

The gene calls are TRBV5-3 and TRBJ1-1, with no clear D. TRBV5-3 is an ORF, and what it does is uncertain. V lost 6 bases to trimming and J lost 1 base, with 16 bases between them. This CDR3 comprises 15 residues. The CDR3 protein is CARKEHGVSNTEAFF. CDR3 sequence (DNA): TGTGCCAGAAAGGAGCACGGGGTTTCGAACACTGAAGCTTTCTTT.

This chain joins TRBV5-1 and TRBJ2-7, with a weak D call TRBD2 (6 bases). The CDR3 length is 16 residues. Germline CDR1 SGHRS, CDR2 YFSETQ. Trimming removed 4 bases from V and 5 bases from J, with 22 bases in between. The DNA of the CDR3 is TGCGCCAGCAGCATCAGCCTAGAACGGGGGAGAAACGAGCAGTACTTC. Protein: CASSISLERGRNEQYF.

A single count supports this clone. The chain employs TRBV11-2 and TRBJ2-7; the D call may be TRBD1 or TRBD2 (5 bases each). CDR1 is SGHAT and CDR2 is FQNNGV in the germline V gene. The CDR3 length is 15 residues. The V end was cut by 6 bases, the J end by 2 bases, with 17 bases between. As DNA, the CDR3 is TGTGCCAGCAGGCCTATGATGGGGGTTCCCTACGAGCAGTACTTC. It specifies CASRPMMGVPYEQYF.

This chain uses TRBV5-8 with TRBJ2-2, with D possibly being TRBD1 (6 bases). Germline V gene lookup returns CDR1 SGHTS and CDR2 YDEGEE. Between the trimmed V and J ends, which lost 1 base and 2 bases, there was a span of 9 bases. This CDR3 is 15 amino acids long. DNA of the CDR3: TGTGCCAGCAGCTTGCGGACAGTCAACACCGGGGAGCTGTTTTTT. Translating gives CASSLRTVNTGELFF.

The V and J genes are TRBV30 and TRBJ1-4, with TRBD1 identical over 8 bases. Germline V lookup: CDR1 GTSNPN, CDR2 SVGIG (reference sequence). This CDR3 has 14 amino acids. Trimming at V came to 0 bases and at J to 7 bases, leaving 4 bases not matched to a gene. CDR3 sequence (DNA): TGTGCCTGGAGTGTGGACAGGGTTGGTGAAAAACTGTTTTTT. Amino acid sequence: CAWSVDRVGEKLFF. The full variable domain, its missing parts supplied by reference TRBV30 and TRBJ1-4, is SQTIHQWPATLVQPVGSPLSLECTVEGTSNPNLYWYRQAAGRGLQLLFYSVGIGQISSEVPQNLSASRPQDRQFILSSKKLLLSDSGFYLCAWSVDRVGEKLFFGSGTQLSVL.

The chain combines TRBV6-4 with TRBJ2-2; the match to TRBD1 covers 7 bases. V trimming: 5 bases; J trimming: 6 bases; junction bases outside the gene matches: 6. CDR1 is MRHNA, CDR2 SNTAGT, per germline. The CDR3 length is 14 residues. CDR3 amino acids: CASSMEQGSGELFF. The CDR3 DNA reads as TGTGCCAGCAGTATGGAACAGGGGTCCGGGGAGCTGTTTTTT.

The chain links TRBV4-1 to TRBJ1-3; no clear D gene. The germline gives CDR1 MGHRA, CDR2 YSYEKL. CDR3 length equals 17 residues. The ends were cut back, 0 bases at V and 0 bases at J, with 12 bases in the middle. The CDR3 loop reads CASSQDSVRNSGNTIYF. DNA for the CDR3: TGCGCCAGCAGCCAAGATTCAGTCCGTAACTCTGGAAACACCATATATTTT.

This chain joins TRBV7-9 and TRBJ2-5, with D perhaps being TRBD1 or TRBD2 (6 bases each). There are 13 residues in the CDR3. V was shortened by 5 bases and J by 5 bases, with 12 bases between the two germline ends. Per the germline V gene, CDR1 is SEHNR and CDR2 is FQNEAQ (reference sequence). The CDR3 DNA reads TGTGCCAGCAGCCCCCGGGGGCCGGAGACCCAGTACTTC. This encodes CASSPRGPETQYF.